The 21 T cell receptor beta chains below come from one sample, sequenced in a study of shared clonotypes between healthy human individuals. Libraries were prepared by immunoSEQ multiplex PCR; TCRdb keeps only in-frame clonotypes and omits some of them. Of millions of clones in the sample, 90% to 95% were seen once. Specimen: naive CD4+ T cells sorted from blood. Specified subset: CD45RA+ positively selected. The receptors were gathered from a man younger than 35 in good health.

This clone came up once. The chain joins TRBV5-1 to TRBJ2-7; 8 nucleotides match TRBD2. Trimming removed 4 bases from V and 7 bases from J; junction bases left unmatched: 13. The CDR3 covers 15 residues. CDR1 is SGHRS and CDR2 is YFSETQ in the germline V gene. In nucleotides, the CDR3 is TGCGCCAGCAGCCCCCCGGGACTAGTCCATCTGGAGCAGTACTTC. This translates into CASSPPGLVHLEQYF.

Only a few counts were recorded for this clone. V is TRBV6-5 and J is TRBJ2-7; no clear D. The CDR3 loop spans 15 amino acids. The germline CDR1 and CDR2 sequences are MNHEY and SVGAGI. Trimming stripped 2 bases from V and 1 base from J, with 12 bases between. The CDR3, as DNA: TGTGCCAGCAGTTACCGGGCCGGAACATCCTACGAGCAGTACTTC. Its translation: CASSYRAGTSYEQYF.

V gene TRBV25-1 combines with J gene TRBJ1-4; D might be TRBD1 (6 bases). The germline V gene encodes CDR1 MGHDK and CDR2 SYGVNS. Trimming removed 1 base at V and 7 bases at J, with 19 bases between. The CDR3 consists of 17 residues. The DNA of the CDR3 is TGTGCCAGCAGTGAATGGGGGCCTGGGGGGCGTGTTGAAAAACTGTTTTTT. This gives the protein CASSEWGPGGRVEKLFF.

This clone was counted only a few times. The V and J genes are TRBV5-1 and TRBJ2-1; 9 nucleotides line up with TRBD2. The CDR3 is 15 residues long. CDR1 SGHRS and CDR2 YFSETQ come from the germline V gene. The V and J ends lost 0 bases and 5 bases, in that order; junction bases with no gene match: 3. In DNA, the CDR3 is TGCGCCAGCAGCTTGGGCGGGAGGGACGACAATGAGCAGTTCTTC. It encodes CASSLGGRDDNEQFF.

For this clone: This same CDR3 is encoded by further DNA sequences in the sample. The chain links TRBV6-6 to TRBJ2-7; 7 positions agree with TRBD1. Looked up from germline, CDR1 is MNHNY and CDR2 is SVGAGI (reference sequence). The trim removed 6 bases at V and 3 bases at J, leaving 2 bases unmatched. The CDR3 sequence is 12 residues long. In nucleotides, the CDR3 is TGTGCCAGCAGGGGACAGATCTACGAGCAGTACTTC. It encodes CASRGQIYEQYF.

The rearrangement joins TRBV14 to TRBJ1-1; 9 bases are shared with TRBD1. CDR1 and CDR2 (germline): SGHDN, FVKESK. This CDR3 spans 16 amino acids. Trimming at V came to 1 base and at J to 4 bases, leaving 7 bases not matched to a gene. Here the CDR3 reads CASSQVKGTGPTEAFF. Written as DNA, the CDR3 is TGTGCCAGCAGCCAAGTCAAGGGGACAGGGCCCACTGAAGCTTTCTTT. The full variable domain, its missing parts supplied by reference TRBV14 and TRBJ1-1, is EAGVTQFPSHSVIEKGQTVTLRCDPISGHDNLYWYRRVMGKEIKFLLHFVKESKQDESGMPNNRFLAERTGGTYSTLKVQPAELEDSGVYFCASSQVKGTGPTEAFFGQGTRLTVV.

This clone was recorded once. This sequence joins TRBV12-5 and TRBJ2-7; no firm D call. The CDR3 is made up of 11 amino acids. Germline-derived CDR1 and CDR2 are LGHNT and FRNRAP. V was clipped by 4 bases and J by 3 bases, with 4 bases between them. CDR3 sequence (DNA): TGTGCTAGTGGTTCGATCTACGAGCAGTACTTC. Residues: CASGSIYEQYF.

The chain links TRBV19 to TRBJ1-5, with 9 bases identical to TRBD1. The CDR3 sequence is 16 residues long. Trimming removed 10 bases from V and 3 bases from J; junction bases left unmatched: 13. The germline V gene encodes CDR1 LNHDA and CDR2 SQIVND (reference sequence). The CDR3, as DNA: TGTGCCACCCCCTCCGTTGACAGGGGGTTCAATCAGCCCCAGCATTTT. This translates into CATPSVDRGFNQPQHF.

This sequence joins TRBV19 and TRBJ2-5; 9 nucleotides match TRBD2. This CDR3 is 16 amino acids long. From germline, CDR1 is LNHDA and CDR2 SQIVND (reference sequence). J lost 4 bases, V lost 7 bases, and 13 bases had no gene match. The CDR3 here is CASNDAAGGFGETQYF. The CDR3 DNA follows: TGTGCCAGTAACGACGCGGCGGGGGGGTTCGGAGAGACCCAGTACTTC. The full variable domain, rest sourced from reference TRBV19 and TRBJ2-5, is DGGITQSPKYLFRKEGQNVTLSCEQNLNHDAMYWYRQDPGQGLRLIYYSQIVNDFQKGDIAEGYSVSREKKESFPLTVTSAQKNPTAFYLCASNDAAGGFGETQYFGPGTRLLVL.

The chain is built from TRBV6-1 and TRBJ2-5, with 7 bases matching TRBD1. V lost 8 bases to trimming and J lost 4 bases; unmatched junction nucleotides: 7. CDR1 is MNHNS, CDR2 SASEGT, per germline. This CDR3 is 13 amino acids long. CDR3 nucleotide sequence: TGTGCCAGCTACAGGGGATCTTTAGAGACCCAGTACTTC. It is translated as CASYRGSLETQYF.

The CDR3 loop is CASSLGQGASETQYF. DNA of the CDR3: TGTGCCAGCAGCTTAGGACAGGGGGCTTCTGAGACCCAGTACTTC. The V and J genes are TRBV7-2 and TRBJ2-5; 10 bases match TRBD1. The CDR3 is 15 residues long. With 1 base clipped from V and 5 bases from J, the junction kept 4 bases outside the gene matches. Germline V CDR1 and CDR2: SGHTA, FQGNSA. The whole variable domain, filled in from reference TRBV7-2 and TRBJ2-5, reads GAGVSQSPSNKVTEKGKDVELRCDPISGHTALYWYRQSLGQGLEFLIYFQGNSAPDKSGLPSDRFSAERTGGSVSTLTIQRTQQEDSAVYLCASSLGQGASETQYFGPGTRLLVL.

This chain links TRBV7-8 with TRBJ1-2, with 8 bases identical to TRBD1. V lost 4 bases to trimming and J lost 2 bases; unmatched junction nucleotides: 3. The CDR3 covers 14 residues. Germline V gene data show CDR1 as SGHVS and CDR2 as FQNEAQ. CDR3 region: CASSSGQGNYGYTF. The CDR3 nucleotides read TGTGCCAGCAGCTCAGGACAGGGCAACTATGGCTACACCTTC.

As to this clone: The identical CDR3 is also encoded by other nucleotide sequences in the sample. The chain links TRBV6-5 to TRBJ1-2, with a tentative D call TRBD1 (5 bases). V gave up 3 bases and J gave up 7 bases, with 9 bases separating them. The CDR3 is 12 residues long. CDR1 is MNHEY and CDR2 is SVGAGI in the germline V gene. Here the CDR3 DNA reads TGTGCCAGCAGTTATAGGGGTGGTGGCTACACCTTC. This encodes CASSYRGGGYTF.

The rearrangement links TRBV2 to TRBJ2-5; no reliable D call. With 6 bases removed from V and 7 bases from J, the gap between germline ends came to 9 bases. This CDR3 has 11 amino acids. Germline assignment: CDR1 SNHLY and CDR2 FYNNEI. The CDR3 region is CASRTSGTQYF. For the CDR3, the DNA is TGTGCCAGCAGAACATCCGGGACCCAGTACTTC.

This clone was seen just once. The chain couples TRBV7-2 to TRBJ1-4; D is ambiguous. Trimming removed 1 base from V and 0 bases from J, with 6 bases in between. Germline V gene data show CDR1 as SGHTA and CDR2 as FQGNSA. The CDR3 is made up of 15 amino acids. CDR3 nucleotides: TGTGCCAGCAGCTTAGGGGAGGCAACTAATGAAAAACTGTTTTTT. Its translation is CASSLGEATNEKLFF.

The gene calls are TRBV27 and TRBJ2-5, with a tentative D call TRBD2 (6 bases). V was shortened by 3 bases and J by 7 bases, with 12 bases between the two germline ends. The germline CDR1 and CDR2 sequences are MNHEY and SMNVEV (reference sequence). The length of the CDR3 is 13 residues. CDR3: CASSFSVGGTQYF. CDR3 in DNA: TGTGCCAGCAGTTTCTCTGTCGGGGGGACCCAGTACTTC.

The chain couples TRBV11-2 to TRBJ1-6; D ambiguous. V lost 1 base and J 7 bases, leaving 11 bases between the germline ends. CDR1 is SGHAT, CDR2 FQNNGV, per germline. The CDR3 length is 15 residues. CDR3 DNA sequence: TGTGCCAGCAGCTTAGGGTGGAGGGTCAATTCACCCCTCCACTTT. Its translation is CASSLGWRVNSPLHF. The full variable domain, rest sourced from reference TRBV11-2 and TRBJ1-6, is EAGVAQSPRYKIIEKRQSVAFWCNPISGHATLYWYQQILGQGPKLLIQFQNNGVVDDSQLPKDRFSAERLKGVDSTLKIQPAKLEDSAVYLCASSLGWRVNSPLHFGNGTRLTVT.

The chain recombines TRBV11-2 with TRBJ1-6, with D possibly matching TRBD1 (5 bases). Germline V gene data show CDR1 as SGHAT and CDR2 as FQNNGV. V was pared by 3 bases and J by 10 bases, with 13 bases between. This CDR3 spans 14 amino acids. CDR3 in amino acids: CASSFPRVGSPLHF. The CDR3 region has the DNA TGTGCCAGCAGCTTCCCCAGGGTCGGCTCACCCCTCCACTTT.

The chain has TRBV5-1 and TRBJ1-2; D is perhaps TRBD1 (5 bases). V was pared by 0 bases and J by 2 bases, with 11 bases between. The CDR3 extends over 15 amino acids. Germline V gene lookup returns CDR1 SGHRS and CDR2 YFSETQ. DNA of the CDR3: TGCGCCAGCAGCTTGGTTCAGGGAATCAACTATGGCTACACCTTC. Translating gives CASSLVQGINYGYTF.

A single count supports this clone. CDR3 sequence: CASSYSGRFEKLFF. CDR3 nucleotide sequence: TGTGCCAGCAGTTACTCTGGACGTTTTGAAAAACTGTTTTTT. This rearrangement joins TRBV6-5 to TRBJ1-4; no reliable D call. V gave up 0 bases and J gave up 7 bases, with 9 bases separating them. CDR1 MNHEY and CDR2 SVGAGI come from the germline V gene. The CDR3 length is 14 residues.

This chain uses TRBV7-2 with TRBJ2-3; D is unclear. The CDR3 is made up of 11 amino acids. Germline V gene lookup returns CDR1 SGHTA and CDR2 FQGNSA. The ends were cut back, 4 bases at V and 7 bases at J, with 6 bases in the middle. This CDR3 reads CASSWIHTQYF. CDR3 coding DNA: TGTGCCAGCAGCTGGATCCATACGCAGTATTTT.